The subject of this entry is one TCR beta chain. It has no known antigen specificity. No per-base quality is available; no much larger clone lies one base away. TCR beta libraries were generated from genomic DNA with the immunoSEQ kit, following the manufacturer's recommendations. To prepare libraries, a first multiplex PCR with proprietary primers was run, followed by a second PCR that added unique barcodes, and a bead cleanup was done after each round. Each sample batch included a kit-provided positive control reaction and a negative control reaction. The final libraries underwent checking on an Agilent 4200 TapeStation D1000 ScreenTape, volumetric pooling, and quantification by qPCR. Sequencing was performed on an Illumina NextSeq500 using a MidOutput 150-cycle cartridge, with 156 Read1 cycles, 15 Index1 cycles, and the kit custom primers. The pooled library was loaded at 0.85 to 1 pM, with an approximately 20% PhiX control spiked in. The original pipeline was this. Vendor-processed data were analyzed in R, with a clonotype defined as all T cells sharing the same CDR3 nucleotide sequence. In the clone abundance analyses, frequencies were normalized to the 10,000 most abundant clones in each sample. Before analysis, public T cell clones were removed, and these numbered fewer than six per sample on average. Tumor-enriched and baseline blood-enriched clonotypes were defined by at least a 32-fold difference in abundance between compartments. A beta-binomial differential abundance model was applied to find clonotypes that expanded or contracted between blood time points. Tumor-blood repertoire similarity was measured with the Baroni-Urbani and Buser coefficient, and group comparisons used two-tailed Wilcoxon tests in R. Held by TCRdb, this immuneACCESS table contains in-frame sequences only and omits some clones. Under half of the omission traces to an unresolved V gene where checked; the cause of the rest is unknown. That table is the source of V, J and clone size, and D and trimming were worked out from the DNA. Here the sample has 70,000 to 90,000 clones; about 86% occur a single time. The ten largest clones capture 20% to 25% of the sample.

These data originate in a study of radiation and T cells in renal cell carcinoma (dated by TCRdb to 2020 to 2022). With respect to the entire study: The samples were obtained from a clinical trial, where primary renal cell carcinomas were treated with 15 Gy stereotactic body radiation therapy and then removed by nephrectomy 4 weeks afterward. TCR beta sequencing covered some 55 samples in total, comprising around 25 tumors and roughly 27 peripheral blood samples. Across all 50 or so samples, several million unique CDR3 nucleotide sequences, encoding 2 million to 3 million unique CDR3 amino acid sequences, were identified. Paper-wide results and their limitations: In blood, the top tumor clonotypes increased from baseline to 2 weeks after radiation and then shrank by 4 weeks, which suggests a temporary expansion of tumor-resident clones. The single-armed trial design could not address effects of radiation dose or scheduling on the TCR repertoire. Dynamics of the blood repertoire were not tracked past 4 weeks after treatment. Because pretreatment tumor biopsies were not available, the baseline intratumoral presence of clonotypes could not be determined.

V is cut by 5 bases and J by 7 bases, and the space between the germline ends is 14 bases. Counted from cysteine to phenylalanine, this CDR3 has 13 amino acids. The kept DNA is CDR3 alone, 39 bases in frame from the first base. Reading the germline V gene gives CDR1 SGHTA and CDR2 FQGNSA. The time point label on this specimen signifies: blood 2 weeks post-SBRT. The sample's treatment or condition label, in plain terms: 15 Gy SBRT to primary tumor, nephrectomy 4 weeks later. Serial peripheral blood from radiation-treated patients was sampled at baseline, 2 weeks and 4 weeks after SBRT to track tumor-enriched clonotypes. Renal cell carcinoma with clear cell pathology was present in all patients. Genomic DNA for TCR sequencing was prepared using the QIAamp DNA Blood Mini Kit (Qiagen). Only samples passing all quality control checks were included in the analyses.

The specimen comprised blood, sampled from a patient whose treatment included radiotherapy and nephrectomy. The origin of this receptor is a woman between 50 and 59 years old with renal cell carcinoma. This sequence uses TRBV7-2 and TRBJ2-5, with TRBD2 as a weak D call on 5 bases. The bases are TGTGCCAGCAGCCCGGGATCACGGGGGACCCAGTACTTC. Its translation reads: CASSPGSRGTQYF.